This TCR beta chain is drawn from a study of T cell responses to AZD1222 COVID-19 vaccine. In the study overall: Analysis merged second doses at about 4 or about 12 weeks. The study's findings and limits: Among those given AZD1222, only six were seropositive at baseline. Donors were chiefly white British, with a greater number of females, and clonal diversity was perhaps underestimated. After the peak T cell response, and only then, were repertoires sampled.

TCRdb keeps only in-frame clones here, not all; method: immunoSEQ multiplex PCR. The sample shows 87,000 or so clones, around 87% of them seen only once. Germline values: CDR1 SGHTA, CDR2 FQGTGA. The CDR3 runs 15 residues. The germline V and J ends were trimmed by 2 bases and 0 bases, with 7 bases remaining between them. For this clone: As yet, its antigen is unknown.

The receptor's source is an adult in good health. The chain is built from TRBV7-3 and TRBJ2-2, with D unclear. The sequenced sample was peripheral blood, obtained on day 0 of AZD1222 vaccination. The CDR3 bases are TGTGCCAGCAGCTTACATCGCCCGAACACCGGGGAGCTGTTTTTT. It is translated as CASSLHRPNTGELFF. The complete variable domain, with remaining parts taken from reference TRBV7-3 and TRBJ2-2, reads GAGVSQTPSNKVTEKGKYVELRCDPISGHTALYWYRQSLGQGPEFLIYFQGTGAADDSGLPNDRFFAVRPEGSVSTLKIQRTERGDSAVYLCASSLHRPNTGELFFGEGSRLTVL.